This entry lists 23 T cell receptor beta chains sequenced from one sample in a study of T-cell reconstitution after alpha-beta-depleted transplantation in children. Using unique molecular identifiers, the investigators prepared the TCRbeta library. Using its own MiXCR run on the PCR reads, TCRdb lists one record per CDR3 protein. The table includes roughly 570,000 distinct CDR3 sequences, over 25% detected once. The starting material was PBMCs, obtained before TCRalphabeta/CD19-depleted stem cell transplant. Source of these receptors: a boy less than two years old with Wiskott-Aldrich syndrome, due to receive a stem cell transplant.

The table lists this clonotype with a few counts. The J gene is TRBJ2-7, the V gene TRBV9; TRBD1 matches at 10 bases. CDR1 SGDLS and CDR2 YYNGEE come from the germline V gene. J was trimmed by 5 bases and V by 8 bases; bases with no gene match: 10. This CDR3 comprises 14 residues. The CDR3 protein is CASTPGQGRNEQYF. The CDR3 nucleotides read TGTGCCAGTACCCCGGGACAGGGGAGAAACGAGCAGTACTTC.

The chain uses TRBV20-1 and TRBJ2-1, with D perhaps matching TRBD2 (6 bases). Trimming took off 1 base at V and 4 bases at J, with 8 bases between the two ends. There are 13 residues in the CDR3. Germline V gene sequence: CDR1 DFQATT, CDR2 SNEGSKA (reference sequence). CDR3 nucleotides: TGCAGTGCTAGAGGGACTAAATACAATGAGCAGTTCTTC. Encoded protein: CSARGTKYNEQFF.

This clonotype was seen a few times. J is TRBJ2-3 and V is TRBV20-1; possibly TRBD1 for D (6 bases). Between the trimmed V and J ends, which lost 6 bases and 3 bases, there was a span of 25 bases. Germline assignment: CDR1 DFQATT and CDR2 SNEGSKA (reference sequence). This CDR3 has 17 amino acids. CDR3: CSAPPGVLVSRTDTQYF. For the CDR3, the DNA is TGCAGTGCCCCTCCAGGGGTCTTGGTGTCCCGTACAGATACGCAGTATTTT.

This chain links TRBV5-1 with TRBJ2-3; maybe TRBD1 (6 bases). The CDR3 is 18 amino acids. Trimming cost V 1 base and J 0 bases, with 18 bases left between them. Germline loops: CDR1 SGHRS, CDR2 YFSETQ. The CDR3 reads CASSLTSSGTLSTDTQYF. The CDR3 nucleotides are TGCGCCAGCAGCTTGACCTCATCCGGGACACTAAGCACAGATACGCAGTATTTT.

This clonotype was found a few times. In nucleotides, the CDR3 is TGCGCCAGCAGCTTGGATAATTATGAGACCCAGTACTTC. It codes for CASSLDNYETQYF. The V and J genes are TRBV5-1 and TRBJ2-5; D is unclear. The V gene's germline CDR1 is SGHRS and CDR2 YFSETQ. The CDR3 totals 13 residues. With 0 bases removed from V and 5 bases from J, the gap between germline ends came to 8 bases.

The V gene is TRBV12-3 or TRBV12-4, the J gene TRBJ2-3; D perhaps matches TRBD2 (6 bases). The V gene lost 7 bases and the J gene lost 2 bases, with 13 bases spanning the gap. The length of the CDR3 is 14 residues. CDR3 sequence reads: CASTPGLPTDTQYF. The CDR3 nucleotides are TGTGCCAGCACCCCGGGACTTCCCACAGATACGCAGTATTTT.

This clonotype was observed a handful of times. This chain connects TRBV12-3 or TRBV12-4 to TRBJ2-2; perhaps TRBD2 as D (5 bases). The CDR3 is 15 amino acids. V lost 1 base, J lost 6 bases, and 12 bases lay in between. The CDR3 DNA follows: TGTGCCAGCAGTTTAGGCCGGGGTTGGCCCGGGGAGCTGTTTTTT. Translating it yields CASSLGRGWPGELFF.

This clonotype has a handful of counts. CDR3 region: CSATAGISSGNTIYF. The CDR3 region has the DNA TGCAGCGCAACCGCCGGAATATCCTCTGGAAACACCATATATTTT. The rearrangement uses TRBV29-1 and TRBJ1-3, with unresolved D. Germline CDR1 and CDR2: SQVTM and ANQGSEA. The V gene lost 7 bases and the J gene lost 0 bases, with 16 bases spanning the gap. The CDR3 runs 15 residues. Full variable domain (remainder filled in from reference TRBV29-1 and TRBJ1-3): SAVISQKPSRDICQRGTSLTIQCQVDSQVTMMFWYRQQPGQSLTLIATANQGSEATYESGFVIDKFPISRPNLTFSTLTVSNMSPEDSSIYLCSATAGISSGNTIYFGEGSWLTVV.

V and J are TRBV7-9 and TRBJ2-5, with D possibly matching TRBD1 (7 bases). This CDR3 contains 15 residues. Germline CDR1 reads SEHNR; CDR2 reads FQNEAQ (reference sequence). Trimming pared 2 bases from V and 4 bases from J, leaving 14 bases between. In DNA form, the CDR3 reads TGTGCCAGCAGCTTAACGACAGGGACTGCAGAGACCCAGTACTTC. The encoded protein is CASSLTTGTAETQYF.

This chain joins TRBV5-1 and TRBJ2-4, with D unresolved. The CDR3 length is 15 residues. CDR1 SGHRS and CDR2 YFSETQ come from the germline V gene. V lost 4 bases, J lost 0 bases, and 11 bases lay in between. Here the CDR3 DNA reads TGCGCCAGCAGCCCCACCGAGCTAGCCAAAAACATTCAGTACTTC. It encodes CASSPTELAKNIQYF. The variable domain in full, with the rest retrieved from reference TRBV5-1 and TRBJ2-4, is KAGVTQTPRYLIKTRGQQVTLSCSPISGHRSVSWYQQTPGQGLQFLFEYFSETQRNKGNFPGRFSGRQFSNSRSEMNVSTLELGDSALYLCASSPTELAKNIQYFGAGTRLSVL.

The V call is TRBV20-1, the J call TRBJ1-5, with D possibly matching TRBD1 (6 bases). The CDR3 covers 14 residues. Germline-derived CDR1 and CDR2 are DFQATT and SNEGSKA (reference sequence). V lost 5 bases to trimming and J lost 1 base, with 12 bases between them. The CDR3 is CSAQQGISNQPQHF. The CDR3 bases are TGCAGTGCTCAACAGGGCATAAGCAATCAGCCCCAGCATTTT.

This chain connects TRBV29-1 to TRBJ2-1, with D perhaps TRBD2 (5 bases). The CDR3 extends over 14 amino acids. The germline CDR1 and CDR2 sequences are SQVTM and ANQGSEA. V lost 6 bases and J lost 9, with 21 bases in between. CDR3 coding DNA: TGCAGCGTGATGCGGACTTCGGCTTTCCGTGAGCAGTTCTTC. Amino acids: CSVMRTSAFREQFF.

This sequence joins TRBV29-1 and TRBJ2-5; TRBD1 matches 8 bases. This CDR3 is 13 amino acids long. Germline V gives CDR1 SQVTM, CDR2 ANQGSEA. V shed 6 bases and J 1 base; nucleotides not matched to a gene: 4. CDR3 in DNA: TGCAGCGTCAGGGGGCAACTCCAAGAGACCCAGTACTTC. This gives the protein CSVRGQLQETQYF.

This chain connects TRBV5-1 to TRBJ1-2; tentatively, D is TRBD1 (5 bases). V lost 2 bases to trimming and J lost 6 bases, with 14 bases between them. Germline CDR1 SGHRS, CDR2 YFSETQ. The CDR3 has 14 residues. CDR3 region: CASSFLEGMDGYTF. Here the CDR3 DNA reads TGCGCCAGCAGCTTTCTGGAGGGGATGGATGGCTACACCTTC.

In the case of this clonotype: At one boundary the junction diverges from the germline segment, which might be a read error. V usage is TRBV20-1 and J usage is TRBJ2-7, with 12 bases fitting TRBD2. The length of the CDR3 is 17 residues. The germline V gene has CDR1 DFQATT and CDR2 SNEGSKA (reference sequence). This chain's CDR3 is CCALLTSGSFWDYEQYF. The CDR3 DNA reads as TGCTGTGCCTTACTGACTAGCGGGAGTTTCTGGGACTACGAGCAGTACTTC.

This chain connects TRBV5-1 to TRBJ2-3; perhaps TRBD2 as D (5 bases). V shed 6 bases and J shed 6 bases, with 17 bases lying between them. The CDR3 runs 14 residues. Germline V gene sequence: CDR1 SGHRS, CDR2 YFSETQ. CDR3 in DNA: TGCGCCAGCACCCTCGGAGGAGTGCTTGATACGCAGTATTTT. Translating gives CASTLGGVLDTQYF.

The chain joins TRBV10-3 to TRBJ2-1; 7 bases fit TRBD2. Germline CDR1 ENHRY, CDR2 SYGVKD. CDR3 length: 11 amino acids. The V segment lost 4 bases and the J segment 15 bases; nucleotides outside the gene matches: 6. The CDR3 loop is CAISAGRVRFF. The CDR3 nucleotides are TGTGCCATCAGTGCGGGGAGGGTGCGGTTCTTC.

A few counts support this clonotype. The chain carries TRBV11-2 and TRBJ2-1; 7 bases are a match to TRBD2. The trim removed 2 bases at V and 5 bases at J, leaving 15 bases unmatched. The V gene's germline CDR1 is SGHAT and CDR2 FQNNGV. CDR3 size: 18 residues. CDR3 coding DNA: TGTGCCAGCAGCTTATCCCCCCCCTGGGCTAGCGGAAACAATGAGCAGTTCTTC. Translated: CASSLSPPWASGNNEQFF.

The rearrangement joins TRBV20-1 to TRBJ1-1; 8 nucleotides match TRBD1. Unmatched junction bases numbered 5, after V lost 1 base and J lost 1 base. The germline gives CDR1 DFQATT, CDR2 SNEGSKA (reference sequence). The CDR3 consists of 15 residues. CDR3 DNA: TGCAGTGCTAGAGTCCTTGACAGGGGGAACACTGAAGCTTTCTTT. As protein: CSARVLDRGNTEAFF.

This clonotype showed up just a few times. The chain combines TRBV6-5 with TRBJ2-2; D tentatively fits TRBD1 or TRBD2 (5 bases each). This CDR3 is 14 amino acids long. V was clipped by 0 bases and J by 4 bases, with 6 bases between them. CDR1 and CDR2 (germline): MNHEY, SVGAGI. The CDR3 bases are TGTGCCAGCAGTTACTCGAGGGGCACCGGGGAGCTGTTTTTT. Amino acid sequence: CASSYSRGTGELFF.

This clonotype was detected a few times. The chain's CDR3 is CASSRQGVIPLGAGEQYF. CDR3 bases: TGTGCCAGCAGTCGCCAGGGAGTTATCCCCTTGGGGGCGGGCGAGCAGTACTTC. This sequence joins TRBV27 and TRBJ2-7; perhaps TRBD1 as D (6 bases). CDR1 and CDR2 from the germline V gene are MNHEY and SMNVEV (reference sequence). The V end lost 5 bases, the J end lost 6 bases, and 29 bases lay between the germline ends. This CDR3 spans 18 amino acids.

About this clonotype itself: The junction and the germline gene differ at one end; a read error may be behind it. V and J are TRBV5-1 and TRBJ2-1; 9 bases are shared with TRBD2. CDR1 is SGHRS and CDR2 is YFSETQ in the germline V gene. The CDR3 is 14 amino acids. The CDR3 DNA is TGCGCCACCAGCCCCGGACTAGCGATCGTTGAGCAGTTCTTC. Translated: CATSPGLAIVEQFF.

In its sample, this clonotype was seen a few times. The chain is built from TRBV5-1 and TRBJ2-1, with 9 bases lining up with TRBD2. Germline V gene lookup returns CDR1 SGHRS and CDR2 YFSETQ. This CDR3 has 15 residues. V lost 4 bases and J lost 6; bases outside the gene matches: 8. The CDR3: CASSRPSGKVNEQFF. DNA for the CDR3: TGCGCCAGCAGCCGGCCTAGCGGGAAGGTCAATGAGCAGTTCTTC.